This is a list of T cell receptor beta chains from one sample in a study of regulatory T cells in long-lasting Graves disease. Each CDR3 protein is one row after TCRdb ran MiXCR on the multiplex PCR reads. Among fewer than 400,000 distinct CDR3 sequences listed, 15% to 20% were seen once. The source was peripheral blood mononuclear cells (PBMCs), collected when the disease was refractory, from a patient treated with antithyroid drugs. These receptors were collected from a female donor with Graves disease. Each CDR3 is given with its conserved first and last residue. D genes are given only for firm matches. Clone size appears in some rows only: once, few, many, or a class for an expanded clone.

>.|many|TRBJ1-2|TRBV18
CASSPAGYGYTF
TGTGCCAGCTCACCAGCAGGCTATGGCTACACCTTC
>.|many|TRBJ2-7|TRBV18
CASSPGESQSYEQYF
TGTGCCAGCTCACCAGGAGAGTCCCAATCCTACGAGCAGTACTTC
>.|many|TRBJ2-5|TRBV28
CASSFQGGGETQYF
TGTGCCAGCTCCTTCCAAGGGGGAGGTGAGACCCAGTACTTC
>.|many|TRBJ2-5|TRBV12-3/TRBV12-4
CASSLQFQETQYF
TGTGCCAGCAGTTTACAGTTCCAAGAGACCCAGTACTTC
>.|few|TRBJ2-5|TRBV7-6
CASLGYRRGLETQYF
TGTGCCAGCCTGGGGTACCGCAGGGGTCTGGAGACCCAGTACTTC
>.|few|TRBJ1-5|TRBV15
CATSGGAQPQHF
TGTGCCACCAGCGGGGGGGCTCAGCCCCAGCATTTT
>.|.|TRBJ2-4|TRBV20-1
CSATAGAGVAKNIQYF
TGCAGTGCTACTGCAGGGGCCGGTGTGGCCAAAAACATTCAGTACTTC
>.|.|TRBJ2-5|TRBV7-3
CASSKRETQYF
TGTGCCAGCAGCAAGCGGGAGACCCAGTACTTC
>.|many|TRBJ1-1|TRBV28
CASSFRVPEAFF
TGTGCCAGCAGTTTTCGAGTCCCTGAAGCTTTCTTT
>.|few|TRBJ1-3|TRBV18
CASSPPAGSGNTIYF
TGTGCCAGCTCACCACCCGCAGGGTCTGGAAACACCATATATTTT
>.|many|TRBJ1-1|TRBV3-1
CASSFLGTEAFF
TGTGCCAGCAGTTTTCTGGGCACTGAAGCTTTCTTT
>.|few|TRBJ1-5|TRBV18
CASSPAQGRAQHF
TGTGCCAGCTCACCCGCGCAGGGGAGGGCCCAGCATTTT
>.|many|TRBJ1-1|TRBV7-8
CASSPQPNTEAFF
TGTGCCAGCAGCCCTCAGCCTAACACTGAAGCTTTCTTT
>.|.|TRBJ1-5|TRBV6-1
CASNSGAAFNQPQHF
TGTGCCAGCAATTCTGGTGCAGCGTTTAATCAGCCCCAGCATTTT
>TRBD2|.|TRBJ2-5|TRBV20-1
CSARDAGAPLKTQYF
TGCAGTGCTAGAGATGCGGGAGCTCCTTTGAAGACCCAGTACTTC
>.|many|TRBJ2-7|TRBV3-1
CASSQDHTSVPSYEQYF
TGTGCCAGCAGCCAAGATCATACATCCGTCCCCTCCTACGAGCAGTACTTC
>.|few|TRBJ2-7|TRBV7-9
CASSHLDISYEQYF
TGTGCCAGCAGCCATCTGGACATATCCTACGAGCAGTACTTC
>TRBD1|.|TRBJ2-3|TRBV3-1
CASSQGDRQYF
TGTGCCAGCAGCCAAGGGGACAGGCAGTATTTT